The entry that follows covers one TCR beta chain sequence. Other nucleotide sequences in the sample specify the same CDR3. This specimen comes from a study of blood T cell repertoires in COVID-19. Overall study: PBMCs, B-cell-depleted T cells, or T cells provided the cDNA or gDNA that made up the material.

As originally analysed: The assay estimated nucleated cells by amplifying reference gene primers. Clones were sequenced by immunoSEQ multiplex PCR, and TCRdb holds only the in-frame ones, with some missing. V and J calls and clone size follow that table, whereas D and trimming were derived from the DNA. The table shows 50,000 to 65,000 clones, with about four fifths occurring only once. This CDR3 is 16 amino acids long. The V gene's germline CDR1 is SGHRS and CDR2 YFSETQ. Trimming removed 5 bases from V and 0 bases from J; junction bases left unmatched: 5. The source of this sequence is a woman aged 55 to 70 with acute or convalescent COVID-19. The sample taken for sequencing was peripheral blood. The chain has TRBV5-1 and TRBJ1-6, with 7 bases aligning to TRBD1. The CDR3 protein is CASSPDRDSYNSPLHF. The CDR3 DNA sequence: TGCGCCAGCAGTCCTGACAGGGACTCCTATAATTCACCCCTCCACTTT.